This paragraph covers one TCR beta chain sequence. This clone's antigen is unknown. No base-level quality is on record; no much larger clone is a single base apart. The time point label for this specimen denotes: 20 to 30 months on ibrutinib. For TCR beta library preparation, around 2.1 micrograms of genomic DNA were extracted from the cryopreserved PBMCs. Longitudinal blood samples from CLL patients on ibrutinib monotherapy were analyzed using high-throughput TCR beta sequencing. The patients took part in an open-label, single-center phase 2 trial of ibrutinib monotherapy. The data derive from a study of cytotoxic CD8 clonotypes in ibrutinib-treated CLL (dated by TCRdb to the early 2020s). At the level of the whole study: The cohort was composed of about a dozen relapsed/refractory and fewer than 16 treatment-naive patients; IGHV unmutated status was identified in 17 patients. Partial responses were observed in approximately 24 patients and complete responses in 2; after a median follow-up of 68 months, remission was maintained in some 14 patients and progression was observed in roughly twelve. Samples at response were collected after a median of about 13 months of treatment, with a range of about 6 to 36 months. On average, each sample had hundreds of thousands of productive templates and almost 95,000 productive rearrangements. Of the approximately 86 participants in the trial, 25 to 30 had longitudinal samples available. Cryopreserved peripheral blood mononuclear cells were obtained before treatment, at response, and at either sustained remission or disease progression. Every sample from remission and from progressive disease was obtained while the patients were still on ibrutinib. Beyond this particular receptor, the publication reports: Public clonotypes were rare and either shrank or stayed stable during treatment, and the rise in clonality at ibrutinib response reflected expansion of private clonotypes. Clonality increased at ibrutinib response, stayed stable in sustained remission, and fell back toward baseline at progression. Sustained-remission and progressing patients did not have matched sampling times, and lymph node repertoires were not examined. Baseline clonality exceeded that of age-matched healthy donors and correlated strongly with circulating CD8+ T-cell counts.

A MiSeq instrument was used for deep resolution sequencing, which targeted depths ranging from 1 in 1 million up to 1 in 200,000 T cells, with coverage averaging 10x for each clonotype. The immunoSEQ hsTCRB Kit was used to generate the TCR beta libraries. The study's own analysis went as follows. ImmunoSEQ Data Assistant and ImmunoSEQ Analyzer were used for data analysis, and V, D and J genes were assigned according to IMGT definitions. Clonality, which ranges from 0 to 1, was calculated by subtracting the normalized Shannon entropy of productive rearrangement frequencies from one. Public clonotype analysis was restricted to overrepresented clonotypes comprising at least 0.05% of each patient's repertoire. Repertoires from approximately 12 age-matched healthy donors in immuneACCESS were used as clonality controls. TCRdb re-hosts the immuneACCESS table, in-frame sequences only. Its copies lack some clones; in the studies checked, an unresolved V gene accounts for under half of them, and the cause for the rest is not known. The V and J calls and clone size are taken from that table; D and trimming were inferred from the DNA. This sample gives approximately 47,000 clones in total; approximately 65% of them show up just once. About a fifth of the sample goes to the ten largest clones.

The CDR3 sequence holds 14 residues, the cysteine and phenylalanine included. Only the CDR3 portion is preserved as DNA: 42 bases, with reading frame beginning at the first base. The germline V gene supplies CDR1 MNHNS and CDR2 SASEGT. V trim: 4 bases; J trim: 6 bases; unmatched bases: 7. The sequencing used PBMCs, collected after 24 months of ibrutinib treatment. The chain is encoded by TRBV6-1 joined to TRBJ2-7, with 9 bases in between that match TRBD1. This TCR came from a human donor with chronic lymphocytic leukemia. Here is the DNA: TGTGCCAGCAGTGCCGGGACAGGGTCTCGCGAGCAGTACTTC. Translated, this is CASSAGTGSREQYF.